This T cell receptor (beta chain) was profiled in a study of preoperative IRX-2 immunotherapy in early breast cancer. Sequencing was performed with immunoSEQ multiplex PCR; in TCRdb, only in-frame clones are kept and a portion is missing. The repertoire holds roughly 26,000 clones, with approximately 75% as singletons. Noted treatment: preoperative locoregional IRX-2 cytokine immunotherapy. Patients received preoperative, locoregional IRX-2 cytokine immunotherapy in a phase Ib study. The CDR3 runs 14 residues. V shed 7 bases and J shed 2 bases, with 11 bases lying between them. Per the germline V gene, CDR1 is MRHNA and CDR2 is SNTAGT.

The chain joins TRBV6-4 to TRBJ2-2; perhaps TRBD1 as D (6 bases). The source is a human donor with breast cancer. Sequencing was performed on lymph node tissue, taken after IRX-2 immunotherapy. CDR3 nucleotide sequence: TGTGCCAGCAACGGCAGGGGAAACACCGGGGAGCTGTTTTTT. Translating gives CASNGRGNTGELFF.